These 16 T cell receptor beta chains originate from one sample sequenced in a study of cytomegalovirus exposure and HLA in healthy donors. PCR involved 60 Vbeta and 13 Jbeta primers. Assay used: immunoSEQ multiplex PCR; TCRdb lists only in-frame clones, some missing. The table has around 120,000 clones, about 80% seen once; the top ten hold 25% to 35%. The sequenced material came from PBMCs. These receptor sequences come from a man aged 55 to 70 in good health and CMV-seropositive.

The chain joins TRBV11-2 to TRBJ1-4, with 8 nucleotides matching TRBD1. Per the germline V gene, CDR1 is SGHAT and CDR2 is FQNNGV. This CDR3 has 15 amino acids. The trim removed 3 bases at V and 4 bases at J, leaving 4 bases unmatched. Here the CDR3 reads CASSFWTGYNEKLFF. Here the CDR3 DNA reads TGTGCCAGCAGCTTCTGGACAGGGTATAATGAAAAACTGTTTTTT.

The chain employs TRBV7-9 and TRBJ2-5; 7 bases are a match to TRBD2. Germline CDR1 and CDR2: SEHNR and FQNEAQ (reference sequence). The CDR3 spans 11 residues. The junction had 2 bases not matched to a gene; V was cut back by 8 bases and J by 5 bases. As DNA, the CDR3 is TGTGCCAGCTGGGGAGGGGAGACCCAGTACTTC. This encodes CASWGGETQYF. The full variable domain, completed using reference TRBV7-9 and TRBJ2-5, is DTGVSQNPRHKITKRGQNVTFRCDPISEHNRLYWYRQTLGQGPEFLTYFQNEAQLEKSRLLSDRFSAERPKGSFSTLEIQRTEQGDSAMYLCASWGGETQYFGPGTRLLVL.

This clone was detected only once. The DNA for the CDR3 is TGTGCCAGCAGTTACTCGTGGCAGGGAGGTACTGAAGCTTTCTTT. Amino acid sequence: CASSYSWQGGTEAFF. The chain carries TRBV6-5 and TRBJ1-1; possible D gene TRBD1, 5 bases. Germline lookup yields CDR1 MNHEY and CDR2 SVGAGI. Deletions cut 0 bases from V and 5 bases from J, with 13 bases between. The CDR3 spans 15 residues.

This clone came up a few times. The CDR3 is CASSLSWTVEGYTF. The CDR3 nucleotides read TGTGCCAGCAGTTTATCTTGGACAGTTGAAGGCTACACCTTC. This sequence joins TRBV27 and TRBJ1-2; possible D gene TRBD1, 6 bases. CDR3 length equals 14 residues. Trimming removed 0 bases from V and 8 bases from J, with 13 bases in between. Germline-derived CDR1 and CDR2 are MNHEY and SMNVEV (reference sequence).

The chain combines TRBV5-4 with TRBJ1-1; D remains ambiguous. Germline CDR1 reads SGHNT; CDR2 reads YYREEE (reference sequence). V shed 4 bases and J shed 0 bases, with 4 bases lying between them. This CDR3 spans 12 amino acids. The chain's CDR3 is CASSPLNTEAFF. CDR3 DNA: TGTGCCAGCAGCCCTCTGAACACTGAAGCTTTCTTT.

This clone was recorded a few times. The CDR3 loop is CASSAHSGDTQYF. For the CDR3, the DNA is TGTGCCAGCAGCGCGCATAGCGGGGATACGCAGTATTTT. The chain is built from TRBV11-1 and TRBJ2-3; 7 positions match TRBD2. Germline V gene sequence: CDR1 SGHAT, CDR2 FQDESV (reference sequence). The V and J ends lost 5 bases and 6 bases, in that order; junction bases with no gene match: 5. CDR3 length: 13 amino acids.

This sequence joins TRBV28 and TRBJ1-1, with 11 bases that match TRBD1. CDR3 length: 15 amino acids. Looked up from germline, CDR1 is MDHEN and CDR2 is SYDVKM. With 5 bases clipped from V and 4 bases from J, the junction kept 6 bases outside the gene matches. The CDR3 loop is CASSQPGTGGTEAFF. In DNA, the CDR3 is TGTGCCAGCAGTCAACCGGGGACAGGGGGCACTGAAGCTTTCTTT.

This clone has just a few counts. The CDR3 is CASSPTQGTGANVLTF. The CDR3 DNA is TGTGCCAGCTCACCAACTCAGGGAACTGGGGCCAACGTCCTGACTTTC. The chain recombines TRBV18 with TRBJ2-6, with D possibly being TRBD1 (5 bases). The V gene's germline CDR1 is KGHSH and CDR2 LQKENI. This CDR3 is 16 amino acids long. The ends were cut back, 2 bases at V and 2 bases at J, with 10 bases in the middle.

This clone was counted once. The chain links TRBV6-1 to TRBJ2-4; D is uncertain. Germline V gene data show CDR1 as MNHNS and CDR2 as SASEGT. The CDR3 extends over 13 amino acids. Trimming took off 5 bases at V and 6 bases at J, with 11 bases between the two ends. The CDR3 DNA follows: TGTGCCAGCAGTTTCTTCCGAGGAAACATTCAGTACTTC. Protein product: CASSFFRGNIQYF.

The chain joins TRBV19 to TRBJ1-5, with TRBD1 matching over 7 bases. The CDR3 is 17 residues long. CDR1 LNHDA and CDR2 SQIVND come from the germline V gene (reference sequence). V gave up 8 bases and J gave up 1 base; unmatched junction bases: 14. CDR3 sequence: CASRTGSGYGSNQPQHF. Written as DNA, the CDR3 is TGTGCCAGTCGGACAGGTTCGGGATATGGGAGCAATCAGCCCCAGCATTTT.

The chain carries TRBV6-1 and TRBJ2-3; TRBD1 agrees at 11 bases. The trim removed 4 bases at V and 7 bases at J, leaving 13 bases unmatched. The CDR3 runs to 17 residues. The germline V gene encodes CDR1 MNHNS and CDR2 SASEGT. The CDR3 bases are TGTGCCAGCAGTGCCTCTCCAAAAGGACAGGGGGCTTATACGCAGTATTTT. Translating it yields CASSASPKGQGAYTQYF.

V and J are TRBV19 and TRBJ1-5; no definite D call. Trimming stripped 2 bases from V and 0 bases from J, with 14 bases between. Germline CDR1 and CDR2: LNHDA and SQIVND (reference sequence). The CDR3 runs to 17 residues. CDR3 nucleotides: TGTGCCAGTAGTATAAGCGGTCACGAACGTAGCAATCAGCCCCAGCATTTT. This gives the protein CASSISGHERSNQPQHF.

The chain employs TRBV5-1 and TRBJ1-2, with D hard to call. CDR3 size: 15 residues. Germline CDR1 and CDR2: SGHRS and YFSETQ. V was pared by 0 bases and J by 3 bases, with 12 bases between. CDR3 nucleotide sequence: TGCGCCAGCAGCTTGGGGGTCCAAGGAGACTATGGCTACACCTTC. Amino acids: CASSLGVQGDYGYTF.

This clone turned up a few times. J is TRBJ1-1 and V is TRBV29-1; unclear D gene. The germline V and J ends were trimmed by 2 bases and 2 bases, with 12 bases remaining between them. The CDR3 is made up of 14 amino acids. Germline CDR1 is SQVTM and CDR2 is ANQGSEA. CDR3 DNA sequence: TGCAGCGTTGAACGGTCAGCGAGAAACACTGAAGCTTTCTTT. Amino acids: CSVERSARNTEAFF.

The rearrangement joins TRBV5-6 to TRBJ1-1; no reliable D call. Trimming shortened V by 2 bases and J by 3 bases, and 11 bases separated the two germline ends. This CDR3 is 14 amino acids long. The germline CDR1 and CDR2 sequences are SGHDT and YYEEEE. The CDR3, as DNA: TGTGCCAGCAGCTTTTGGCGCGGGGACACTGAAGCTTTCTTT. As protein: CASSFWRGDTEAFF.

The rearrangement joins TRBV10-2 to TRBJ1-5, with TRBD1 as a possible D gene (5 bases). Germline CDR1 is WSHSY and CDR2 is SAAADI. Trimming stripped 3 bases from V and 12 bases from J, with 15 bases between. This CDR3 contains 13 residues. In DNA form, the CDR3 reads TGCGCCAGCAGTGATACTCGGGGGGTGGTCCAGCATTTT. Protein sequence: CASSDTRGVVQHF.